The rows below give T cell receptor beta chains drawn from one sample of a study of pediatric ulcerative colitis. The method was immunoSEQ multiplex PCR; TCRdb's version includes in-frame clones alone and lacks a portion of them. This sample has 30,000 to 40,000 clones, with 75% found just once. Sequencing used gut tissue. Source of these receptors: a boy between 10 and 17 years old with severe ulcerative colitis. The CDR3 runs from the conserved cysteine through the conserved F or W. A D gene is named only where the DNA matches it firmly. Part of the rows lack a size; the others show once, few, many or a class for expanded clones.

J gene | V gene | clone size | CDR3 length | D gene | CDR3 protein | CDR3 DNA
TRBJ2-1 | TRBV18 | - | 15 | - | CASSPPGYSYNEQFF | TGTGCCAGCTCACCGCCGGGATACTCCTACAATGAGCAGTTCTTC
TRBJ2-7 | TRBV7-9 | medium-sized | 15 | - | CASSPSSVALGEQYF | TGTGCCAGCAGCCCTTCCTCGGTAGCCCTAGGCGAGCAGTACTTC
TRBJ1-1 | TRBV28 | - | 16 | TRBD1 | CASSHPLGTGSLEAFF | TGTGCCAGCAGTCACCCACTTGGGACAGGGTCCCTTGAAGCTTTCTTT
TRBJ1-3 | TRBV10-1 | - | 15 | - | CASSDSGSSGNTIYF | TGCGCCAGCAGTGATTCAGGGTCGTCTGGAAACACCATATATTTT
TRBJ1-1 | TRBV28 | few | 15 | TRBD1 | CASSLSGTGGTEAFF | TGTGCCAGCAGTTTGTCCGGGACAGGGGGCACTGAAGCTTTCTTT
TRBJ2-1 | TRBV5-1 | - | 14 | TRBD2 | CASSRLAGANEQFF | TGCGCCAGCAGCCGATTAGCGGGTGCCAATGAGCAGTTCTTC
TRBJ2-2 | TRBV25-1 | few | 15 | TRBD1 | CASSAPGQGTGELFF | TGTGCCAGCAGTGCCCCGGGACAGGGCACCGGGGAGCTGTTTTTT
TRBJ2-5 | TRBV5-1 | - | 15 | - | CASNPGGGSRETQYF | TGCGCCAGCAATCCAGGGGGGGGCTCCCGGGAGACCCAGTACTTC
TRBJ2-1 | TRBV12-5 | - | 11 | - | CASGSPGEQFF | TGTGCTAGTGGCTCTCCAGGAGAGCAGTTCTTC
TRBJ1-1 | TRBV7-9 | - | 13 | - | CASSPSPTTEAFF | TGTGCCAGCAGCCCATCTCCCACGACTGAAGCTTTCTTT
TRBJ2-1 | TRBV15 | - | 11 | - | CATSREYEQFF | TGTGCCACCAGCAGAGAATATGAGCAGTTCTTC
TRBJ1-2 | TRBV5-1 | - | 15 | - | CASSSGYRTAYGYTF | TGCGCCAGCAGCTCGGGTTACCGGACAGCCTATGGCTACACCTTC
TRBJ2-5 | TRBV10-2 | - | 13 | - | CASRGTAQETQYF | TGCGCCAGCAGGGGGACGGCCCAAGAGACCCAGTACTTC
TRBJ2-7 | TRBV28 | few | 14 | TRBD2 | CASSSGGSTYEQYF | TGTGCCAGCAGCAGCGGGGGGTCAACCTACGAGCAGTACTTC
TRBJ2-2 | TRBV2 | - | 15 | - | CASSEWVGVTGELFF | TGTGCCAGCAGTGAATGGGTCGGGGTCACCGGGGAGCTGTTTTTT
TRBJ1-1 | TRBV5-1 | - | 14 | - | CASSYGPGSTEAFF | TGCGCCAGCAGTTACGGTCCCGGGTCCACTGAAGCTTTCTTT
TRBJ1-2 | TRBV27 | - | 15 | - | CASSSLQQGNYGYTF | TGTGCCAGCAGTTCCCTCCAACAGGGTAACTATGGCTACACCTTC
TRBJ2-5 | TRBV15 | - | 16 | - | CATSSGTGAWGETQYF | TGTGCCACCAGCAGTGGGACGGGGGCTTGGGGAGAGACCCAGTACTTC
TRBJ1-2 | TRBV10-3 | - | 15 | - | CATQRQTDSNYGYTF | TGTGCCACCCAACGTCAGACGGACAGTAACTATGGCTACACCTTC
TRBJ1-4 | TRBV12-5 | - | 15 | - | CASGLGARTNEKLFF | TGTGCTAGTGGTTTGGGAGCTAGGACTAATGAAAAACTGTTTTTT
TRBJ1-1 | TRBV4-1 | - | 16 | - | CASSQDRGLTNTEAFF | TGCGCCAGCAGCCAAGATAGGGGTTTAACGAACACTGAAGCTTTCTTT
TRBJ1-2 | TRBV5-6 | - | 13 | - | CASSSGVIYGYTF | TGTGCCAGCAGCTCTGGGGTGATCTATGGCTACACCTTC
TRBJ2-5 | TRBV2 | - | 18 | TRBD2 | CASSPGTSGGARQETQYF | TGTGCCAGCAGTCCCGGGACTAGTGGGGGGGCTAGGCAAGAGACCCAGTACTTC
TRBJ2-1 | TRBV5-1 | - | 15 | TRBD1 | CASSSGQGILDEQFF | TGCGCCAGCAGCTCCGGACAGGGAATTTTGGATGAGCAGTTCTTC
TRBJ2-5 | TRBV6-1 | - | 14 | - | CASSEAVGAETQYF | TGTGCCAGCAGTGAAGCGGTCGGGGCCGAGACCCAGTACTTC
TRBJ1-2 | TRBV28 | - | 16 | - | CASSTSREAYNYGYTF | TGTGCCAGCAGTACCTCCCGCGAAGCGTATAACTATGGCTACACCTTC
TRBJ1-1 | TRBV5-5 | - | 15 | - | CASSPLGAMNTEAFF | TGTGCCAGCAGCCCCCTAGGGGCCATGAACACTGAAGCTTTCTTT
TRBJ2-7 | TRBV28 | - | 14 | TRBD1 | CASSLWTGGSEQYF | TGTGCCAGCAGTTTATGGACAGGGGGCTCCGAGCAGTACTTC
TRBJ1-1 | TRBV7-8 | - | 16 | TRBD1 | CASSSRDRVLNTEAFF | TGTGCCAGCAGCTCTAGAGACAGGGTCTTGAACACTGAAGCTTTCTTT
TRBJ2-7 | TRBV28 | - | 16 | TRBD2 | CASLAPAGGSSYEQYF | TGTGCCAGCCTCGCCCCCGCGGGGGGTAGCTCCTACGAGCAGTACTTC
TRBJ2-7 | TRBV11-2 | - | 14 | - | CASSSLQGSYEQYF | TGTGCCAGCAGCTCTTTACAGGGCTCCTACGAGCAGTACTTC
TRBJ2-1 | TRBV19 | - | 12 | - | CASSPEVGEQFF | TGTGCCAGTAGCCCAGAAGTGGGTGAGCAGTTCTTC
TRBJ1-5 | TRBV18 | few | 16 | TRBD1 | CASSPGTGISNQPQHF | TGTGCCAGCTCACCAGGGACAGGGATTAGCAATCAGCCCCAGCATTTT
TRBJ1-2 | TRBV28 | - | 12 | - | CASRAGNYGYTF | TGTGCCAGCCGGGCAGGAAACTATGGCTACACCTTC
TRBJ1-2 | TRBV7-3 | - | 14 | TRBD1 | CASSPGTGFYGYTF | TGTGCCAGCAGTCCCGGGACAGGGTTCTATGGCTACACCTTC
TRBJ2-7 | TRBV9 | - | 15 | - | CASSPPGRSPYEQYF | TGTGCCAGCAGCCCCCCAGGCAGGAGCCCCTACGAGCAGTACTTC
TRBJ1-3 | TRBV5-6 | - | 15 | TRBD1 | CASSPGQGAGNTIYF | TGTGCCAGCAGTCCCGGACAGGGTGCTGGAAACACCATATATTTT
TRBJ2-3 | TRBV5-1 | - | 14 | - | CASSLRGRYDTQYF | TGCGCCAGCAGCTTGAGGGGACGGTACGATACGCAGTATTTT
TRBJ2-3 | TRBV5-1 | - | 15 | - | CASSLYVGGLDTQYF | TGCGCCAGCAGCTTGTACGTGGGGGGCCTAGATACGCAGTATTTT
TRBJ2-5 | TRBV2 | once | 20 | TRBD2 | CASSSVGLVGGSDGKETQYF | TGTGCCAGCAGTTCTGTGGGACTAGTGGGGGGCTCGGACGGCAAAGAGACCCAGTACTTC
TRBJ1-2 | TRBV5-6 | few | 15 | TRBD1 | CASSGEGTGDYGYTF | TGTGCCAGCAGCGGTGAGGGGACAGGGGACTATGGCTACACCTTC
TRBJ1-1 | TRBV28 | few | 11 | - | CASSENTEAFF | TGTGCCAGCAGCGAGAACACTGAAGCTTTCTTT
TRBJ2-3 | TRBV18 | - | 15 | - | CASSPGAQSTDTQYF | TGTGCCAGCTCACCCGGTGCACAGAGCACAGATACGCAGTATTTT
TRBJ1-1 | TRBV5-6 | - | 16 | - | CASSAPGGRGVAEAFF | TGTGCCAGCAGCGCCCCCGGAGGTAGGGGGGTCGCTGAAGCTTTCTTT
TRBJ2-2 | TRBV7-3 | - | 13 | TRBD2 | CASSSGLDGELFF | TGTGCCAGCAGCTCGGGACTAGACGGGGAGCTGTTTTTT
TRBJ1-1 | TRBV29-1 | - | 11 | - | CSVESGTEAFF | TGCAGCGTTGAATCGGGTACTGAAGCTTTCTTT
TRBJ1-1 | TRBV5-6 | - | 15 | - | CASSLIIGGDGEAFF | TGTGCCAGCAGCTTGATCATCGGGGGTGACGGCGAAGCTTTCTTT